This is a list of T cell receptor beta chains from one sample in a study of T cell repertoires in cytomegalovirus infection. TCRdb reprocessed the reads via MiXCR and lists one record per CDR3 protein. The sample includes around 740,000 distinct CDR3 sequences, 35% to 45% of them seen just once. The sample was PBMCs. Receptors were obtained from a human donor in good health (CMV status not recorded). Some clones in this sample may be carry-over from other donors' samples. CDR3s include the opening cysteine and the closing phenylalanine or tryptophan. A D gene is named only where the DNA matches it firmly. Expanded clones get a size class; other rows say once, few or many, or leave the size out.

J gene | clone size | V gene | D gene | CDR3 protein | CDR3 DNA
TRBJ2-6 | many | TRBV7-2 | TRBD1 | CASSLEGGFGANVLTF | TGTGCCAGCAGCTTAGAAGGGGGCTTTGGGGCCAACGTCCTGACTTTC
TRBJ2-3 | NA | TRBV27 | TRBD2 | CASSTGTSPSTDTQYF | TGTGCCAGCAGTACCGGGACTAGCCCTAGCACAGATACGCAGTATTTT
TRBJ1-4 | many | TRBV12-3/TRBV12-4 | NA | CASTTGGTNEKLFF | TGTGCCAGCACCACGGGAGGCACTAATGAAAAACTGTTTTTT
TRBJ1-2 | few | TRBV25-1 | TRBD1 | CASMRQGANYGYTF | TGTGCCAGCATGCGACAGGGAGCTAACTATGGCTACACCTTC
TRBJ2-3 | many | TRBV12-3/TRBV12-4 | NA | CASRSSDTDTQYF | TGTGCCAGCAGGTCGTCAGACACAGATACGCAGTATTTT
TRBJ2-1 | many | TRBV7-2 | TRBD2 | CASSLAGTSGGARAGEQFF | TGTGCCAGCAGCCTCGCAGGGACTAGCGGAGGCGCCCGGGCCGGAGAGCAGTTCTTC
TRBJ2-7 | few | TRBV19 | TRBD2 | CASSTTSGVSYEQYF | TGTGCCAGTAGTACGACTAGCGGGGTTTCCTACGAGCAGTACTTC
TRBJ2-2 | few | TRBV7-8 | NA | CASSRSSGTGELFF | TGTGCCAGCAGCCGATCGTCGGGGACCGGGGAGCTGTTTTTT
TRBJ1-2 | NA | TRBV7-9 | TRBD1 | CASSGQDYGYTF | TGTGCCAGCAGCGGACAGGACTATGGCTACACCTTC
TRBJ2-5 | NA | TRBV28 | TRBD1 | CASSFRGRGMGETQYF | TGTGCCAGCAGTTTTAGGGGCAGGGGGATGGGAGAGACCCAGTACTTC